This record concerns one T cell receptor (beta chain) sequence. Its cognate antigen is unknown. The data belong to a study of cytomegalovirus exposure and HLA in healthy donors. The study, taken as a whole, reports: A later analysis linked a missense variant in DCLRE1C to the trimming of TCR beta V and J genes.

The CDR3 length is 17 residues. The V gene's germline CDR1 is MNHNS and CDR2 SASEGT. The V end was cut by 2 bases, the J end by 3 bases, with 19 bases between. The PCR was carried out with 60 Vbeta primers and 13 Jbeta primers. TCRdb's table, derived via immunoSEQ multiplex PCR, lists solely in-frame clones and lacks some. Here the sample spans around 150,000 clones, 75% to 80% being singletons. The TCR comes from a woman in her twenties or thirties in good health and CMV-seronegative. The sample taken for sequencing was PBMCs. The chain recombines TRBV6-1 with TRBJ1-1; D is possibly TRBD1 (6 bases). The CDR3 region has the DNA TGTGCCAGCAGTGAATCTTCCCCACATACAGGGTACACTGAAGCTTTCTTT. Protein: CASSESSPHTGYTEAFF.